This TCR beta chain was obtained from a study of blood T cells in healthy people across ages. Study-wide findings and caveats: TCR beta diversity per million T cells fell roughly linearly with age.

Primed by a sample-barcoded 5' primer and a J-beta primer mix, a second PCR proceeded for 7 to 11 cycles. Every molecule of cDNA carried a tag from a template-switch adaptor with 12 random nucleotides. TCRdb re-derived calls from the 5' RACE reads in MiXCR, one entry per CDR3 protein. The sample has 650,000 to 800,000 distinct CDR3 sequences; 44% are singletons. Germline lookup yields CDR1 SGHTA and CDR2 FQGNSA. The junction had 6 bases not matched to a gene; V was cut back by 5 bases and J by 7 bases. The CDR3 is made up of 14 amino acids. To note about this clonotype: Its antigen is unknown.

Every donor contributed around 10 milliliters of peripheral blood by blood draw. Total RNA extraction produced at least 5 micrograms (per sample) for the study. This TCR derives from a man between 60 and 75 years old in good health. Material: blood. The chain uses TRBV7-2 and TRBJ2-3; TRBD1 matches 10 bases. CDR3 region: CASSRDRGLNTQYF. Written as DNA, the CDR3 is TGTGCCAGCAGCCGGGACAGGGGTTTGAATACGCAGTATTTT. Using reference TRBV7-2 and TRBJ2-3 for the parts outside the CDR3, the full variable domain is GAGVSQSPSNKVTEKGKDVELRCDPISGHTALYWYRQSLGQGLEFLIYFQGNSAPDKSGLPSDRFSAERTGGSVSTLTIQRTQQEDSAVYLCASSRDRGLNTQYFGPGTRLTVL.